Listed here are 31 T cell receptor beta chains from one sample, sequenced in a study of T cell repertoires in ileal Crohn's disease. Profiled with immunoSEQ multiplex PCR; TCRdb holds only in-frame clones, not every one. The repertoire holds some 27,000 clones, with around four fifths as singletons. Sequenced: ileal tissue. These receptors all stem from an adult with Crohn's disease.

The rearrangement links TRBV5-1 to TRBJ2-5; D is unclear. CDR1 and CDR2 (germline): SGHRS, YFSETQ. V was cut by 3 bases and J by 5 bases, with 14 bases left in between. There are 14 residues in the CDR3. The CDR3 region is CASSYGLHGETQYF. The CDR3 nucleotides are TGCGCCAGCAGCTACGGCCTCCACGGGGAGACCCAGTACTTC.

This sequence joins TRBV7-9 and TRBJ2-5; D is perhaps TRBD2 (6 bases). TRBJ2-7 explains the end of the DNA better; the J call may be wrong. Germline lookup yields CDR1 SEHNR and CDR2 FQNEAQ (reference sequence). The CDR3 contains 12 residues. CDR3 region: CASGDGSYEQYF. CDR3 nucleotide sequence: TGTGCCAGCGGCGACGGGAGCTACGAGCAGTACTTC.

This chain links TRBV9 with TRBJ2-3, with D hard to call. The germline gives CDR1 SGDLS, CDR2 YYNGEE. The CDR3 loop spans 14 amino acids. Trimming left V 0 bases short and J 2 bases short, with 7 bases between. CDR3 DNA sequence: TGTGCCAGCAGCGTAGACGGAGCCACAGATACGCAGTATTTT. It specifies CASSVDGATDTQYF.

This chain links TRBV5-4 with TRBJ2-5; D might be TRBD1 (5 bases). Trimming removed 1 base at V and 5 bases at J, with 12 bases between. CDR3 length: 14 amino acids. Per germline, CDR1 SGHNT and CDR2 YYREEE (reference sequence). The CDR3 sequence: CASSLQGIQETQYF. CDR3 nucleotide sequence: TGTGCCAGCAGCTTGCAGGGAATTCAGGAGACCCAGTACTTC. The complete variable domain, with remaining parts taken from reference TRBV5-4 and TRBJ2-5, reads ETGVTQSPTHLIKTRGQQVTLRCSSQSGHNTVSWYQQALGQGPQFIFQYYREEENGRGNFPPRFSGLQFPNYSSELNVNALELDDSALYLCASSLQGIQETQYFGPGTRLLVL.

The rearrangement links TRBV6-5 to TRBJ2-7, with D perhaps matching TRBD2 (5 bases). The CDR3 consists of 15 residues. Germline V lookup: CDR1 MNHEY, CDR2 SVGAGI. The germline V and J ends were trimmed by 6 bases and 1 base, with 16 bases remaining between them. In nucleotides, the CDR3 is TGTGCCAGCAGCCCCGGGATTAGCGCGTCCTACGAGCAGTACTTC. It yields the protein CASSPGISASYEQYF.

The gene calls are TRBV2 and TRBJ1-5; TRBD1 matches at 9 bases. V dropped 6 bases and J dropped 7; count of bases not matched to a gene: 10. Germline V gene lookup returns CDR1 SNHLY and CDR2 FYNNEI. This CDR3 comprises 15 residues. The CDR3 DNA follows: TGTGCCAGCAGCGCAGGACAGGGGTTAGGGCAGCCCCAGCATTTT. This encodes CASSAGQGLGQPQHF.

The chain is built from TRBV5-6 and TRBJ1-1; possible D gene TRBD1, 5 bases. CDR3 size: 16 residues. CDR1 and CDR2 (germline): SGHDT, YYEEEE. Trimming removed 2 bases at V and 0 bases at J, with 14 bases between. The CDR3 loop reads CASSLVQGVLNTEAFF. DNA for the CDR3: TGTGCCAGCAGCTTAGTGCAGGGCGTTTTGAACACTGAAGCTTTCTTT. Full variable domain (outside the CDR3, taken from reference TRBV5-6 and TRBJ1-1): DAGVTQSPTHLIKTRGQQVTLRCSPKSGHDTVSWYQQALGQGPQFIFQYYEEEERQRGNFPDRFSGHQFPNYSSELNVNALLLGDSALYLCASSLVQGVLNTEAFFGQGTRLTVV.

The gene calls are TRBV5-4 and TRBJ2-1; the match to TRBD2 covers 13 bases. The V segment lost 4 bases and the J segment 4 bases; nucleotides outside the gene matches: 2. CDR1 SGHNT and CDR2 YYREEE come from the germline V gene (reference sequence). The CDR3 is 15 residues long. The CDR3 region is CASSTGLAGYNEQFF. For the CDR3, the DNA is TGTGCCAGCAGCACGGGACTAGCGGGGTACAATGAGCAGTTCTTC.

This chain joins TRBV30 and TRBJ1-5; weak D call: TRBD1 (6 bases). Germline V CDR1 and CDR2: GTSNPN, SVGIG (reference sequence). V lost 5 bases to trimming and J lost 1 base, with 9 bases between them. The CDR3 totals 13 residues. CDR3 sequence reads: CAWGGQSNQPQHF. DNA for the CDR3: TGTGCCTGGGGTGGACAGAGCAATCAGCCCCAGCATTTT.

To note about this clone: One end of the junction does not line up with germline, which may come from a read error. V usage is TRBV2 and J usage is TRBJ1-6; D may be TRBD1 (6 bases). CDR1 is SNHLY, CDR2 FYNNEI, per germline. This CDR3 has 15 amino acids. The CDR3 region is CASSDRGASVSLLHF. CDR3 sequence (DNA): TGTGCCAGCAGTGACAGGGGCGCCAGTGTGTCACTCCTCCACTTT.

The chain couples TRBV7-6 to TRBJ2-7, with D perhaps TRBD1 (7 bases). The CDR3 has 20 residues. Per the germline V gene, CDR1 is SGHVS and CDR2 is FNYEAQ. V was clipped by 5 bases and J by 2 bases, with 31 bases between them. CDR3 DNA: TGTGCCAGCAGCCCGAATCCCATGGGACAGCGGGTTCTGGTCCCCTACGAGCAGTACTTC. Translated, it gives CASSPNPMGQRVLVPYEQYF.

This chain uses TRBV7-8 with TRBJ1-1, with D unresolved. Trimming pared 4 bases from V and 8 bases from J, leaving 17 bases between. This CDR3 contains 14 residues. Germline CDR1 reads SGHVS; CDR2 reads FQNEAQ. The CDR3 coding sequence is TGTGCCAGCAGCTGGAGAGGCAGATCCGACGAAGCTTTCTTT. Its protein is CASSWRGRSDEAFF.

This clone was seen a few times. For the CDR3, the DNA is TGTGCCAGCCGCCTCGCTAGCGGGGGTTCCTACGAGCAGTACTTC. Protein product: CASRLASGGSYEQYF. The chain uses TRBV6-5 and TRBJ2-7, with TRBD2 matching 10 bases. Germline loops: CDR1 MNHEY, CDR2 SVGAGI. The CDR3 is 15 amino acids. Losses at the gene ends were 8 bases for V and 1 base for J; bases not matched to a gene: 8.

The CDR3 DNA reads as TGTGCCAGCATAAGGGGTGGTAATTCACCCCTCCACTTT. Amino acids: CASIRGGNSPLHF. This chain links TRBV6-1 with TRBJ1-6, with D possibly being TRBD1 (5 bases). The CDR3 sequence is 13 residues long. Germline V CDR1 and CDR2: MNHNS, SASEGT. Trimming cost V 7 bases and J 6 bases, with 10 bases left between them.

This clone occurred a few times. This sequence joins TRBV7-2 and TRBJ2-1; TRBD2 matches at 8 bases. Trimming took 3 bases from V and 8 from J; bases not matched to a gene: 9. This CDR3 has 15 amino acids. Per the germline V gene, CDR1 is SGHTA and CDR2 is FQGNSA. The CDR3 reads CASSFRGGSSDEQFF. Written as DNA, the CDR3 is TGTGCCAGCAGCTTCCGGGGGGGTAGTAGCGATGAGCAGTTCTTC.

This rearrangement joins TRBV6-1 to TRBJ2-7; 9 bases are a match to TRBD2. Germline V lookup: CDR1 MNHNS, CDR2 SASEGT. The junction had 8 bases not matched to a gene; V was cut back by 7 bases and J by 1 base. The CDR3 spans 15 residues. The DNA for the CDR3 is TGTGCCAGCACCTATAGCGGGGGAGGATCCTACGAGCAGTACTTC. The encoded protein is CASTYSGGGSYEQYF.

The table lists this clone with a count of one. The sample contains more than one DNA sequence encoding this CDR3. The gene calls are TRBV9 and TRBJ2-5, with 16 bases matching TRBD2. This CDR3 is 17 amino acids long. Germline assignment: CDR1 SGDLS and CDR2 YYNGEE. The V gene end was trimmed by 3 bases and the J gene end by 5 bases; junction bases not matched to a gene: 7. The CDR3 loop is CASSAGTSGGAGETQYF. The CDR3, as DNA: TGTGCCAGCAGCGCCGGGACTAGCGGGGGGGCCGGTGAGACCCAGTACTTC.

The chain couples TRBV10-3 to TRBJ2-2, with TRBD2 matching 9 bases. This CDR3 comprises 15 residues. Trimming removed 7 bases from V and 5 bases from J; junction bases left unmatched: 8. Germline V gene sequence: CDR1 ENHRY, CDR2 SYGVKD. The CDR3 protein is CAIKGGGAGTGELFF. CDR3 DNA sequence: TGTGCCATCAAAGGCGGGGGGGCGGGAACCGGGGAGCTGTTTTTT.

The V gene is TRBV7-2, the J gene TRBJ2-2; D perhaps matches TRBD2 (5 bases). Trimming removed 5 bases at V and 1 base at J, with 11 bases between. The germline gives CDR1 SGHTA, CDR2 FQGNSA. CDR3 length: 15 amino acids. CDR3 residues: CASSPRTGNTGELFF. CDR3 DNA: TGTGCCAGCAGCCCCCGGACTGGGAACACCGGGGAGCTGTTTTTT. The whole variable domain, remainder taken from reference TRBV7-2 and TRBJ2-2, is GAGVSQSPSNKVTEKGKDVELRCDPISGHTALYWYRQSLGQGLEFLIYFQGNSAPDKSGLPSDRFSAERTGGSVSTLTIQRTQQEDSAVYLCASSPRTGNTGELFFGEGSRLTVL.

The chain has TRBV6-5 and TRBJ1-2; the D is unclear. The CDR3 runs to 14 residues. The V end lost 4 bases, the J end lost 7 bases, and 16 bases lay between the germline ends. Germline V CDR1 and CDR2: MNHEY, SVGAGI. The CDR3 DNA reads TGTGCCAGCAGTTTTAGGAGCGCGGGTTCTGGCTACACCTTC. Amino acids: CASSFRSAGSGYTF.

The V call is TRBV5-6, the J call TRBJ2-3; a weak D match, TRBD2 (7 bases). This CDR3 has 18 amino acids. Germline V lookup: CDR1 SGHDT, CDR2 YYEEEE. Trimming cost V 5 bases and J 4 bases, with 26 bases left between them. In nucleotides, the CDR3 is TGTGCCAGCAGGCCAGGCCGTGGGGGGGCCTTTTCCCCAGATACGCAGTATTTT. Protein sequence: CASRPGRGGAFSPDTQYF.

The chain is built from TRBV18 and TRBJ2-1; 9 nucleotides match TRBD1. Trimming at V came to 2 bases and at J to 7 bases, leaving 6 bases not matched to a gene. The CDR3 has 15 residues. The germline V gene has CDR1 KGHSH and CDR2 LQKENI. The CDR3 loop reads CASSPGTGIRNEQFF. The CDR3 nucleotides read TGTGCCAGCTCACCAGGGACAGGGATCAGAAATGAGCAGTTCTTC.

The J gene is TRBJ1-6, the V gene TRBV7-3; TRBD1 might be the D (6 bases). V dropped 1 base and J dropped 1 base, with 11 bases sitting between them. CDR1 SGHTA and CDR2 FQGTGA come from the germline V gene. There are 17 residues in the CDR3. The CDR3 nucleotides are TGTGCCAGCAGCTTAAGAGGGCAGGGGTCCTATAATTCACCCCTCCACTTT. This sequence encodes CASSLRGQGSYNSPLHF. The full variable domain, rest sourced from reference TRBV7-3 and TRBJ1-6, is GAGVSQTPSNKVTEKGKYVELRCDPISGHTALYWYRQSLGQGPEFLIYFQGTGAADDSGLPNDRFFAVRPEGSVSTLKIQRTERGDSAVYLCASSLRGQGSYNSPLHFGNGTRLTVT.

This rearrangement joins TRBV6-1 to TRBJ2-7; 8 bases agree with TRBD1. CDR1 MNHNS and CDR2 SASEGT come from the germline V gene. With V trimmed by 6 bases and J by 4 bases, 8 bases remained unmatched. The CDR3 runs 14 residues. The CDR3 reads CASSPPGQVYEQYF. The CDR3 coding sequence is TGTGCCAGCAGCCCACCGGGACAGGTTTACGAGCAGTACTTC.

The chain has TRBV5-1 and TRBJ2-1, with D possibly matching TRBD2 (5 bases). V shed 2 bases and J shed 2 bases, with 8 bases lying between them. Germline V gene sequence: CDR1 SGHRS, CDR2 YFSETQ. The CDR3 is 14 amino acids. The CDR3 reads CASSFGAAYNEQFF. CDR3 in DNA: TGCGCCAGCAGCTTTGGAGCGGCCTACAATGAGCAGTTCTTC.

This clone showed up just once. The genes are TRBV29-1 and TRBJ1-2; D call uncertain. In germline, CDR1 is SQVTM, CDR2 ANQGSEA. The CDR3 has 11 residues. The germline V and J ends were trimmed by 2 bases and 4 bases, with 5 bases remaining between them. CDR3 sequence (DNA): TGCAGCGTTGAACGGGGCTATGGCTACACCTTC. This encodes CSVERGYGYTF.

This clone has a handful of counts. This sample also contains other DNA sequences that code for the same CDR3. The V call is TRBV6-4, the J call TRBJ1-2; D call uncertain. The CDR3 runs 13 residues. The V gene's germline CDR1 is MRHNA and CDR2 SNTAGT. The germline V and J ends were trimmed by 0 bases and 5 bases, with 7 bases remaining between them. CDR3 sequence: CASSDSGGYGYTF. The CDR3 coding sequence is TGTGCCAGCAGTGACTCAGGCGGGTATGGCTACACCTTC.

V is TRBV6-6 and J is TRBJ1-1; D is perhaps TRBD1 (5 bases). Trimming removed 2 bases at V and 6 bases at J, with 10 bases between. CDR3 length: 13 residues. Per germline, CDR1 MNHNY and CDR2 SVGAGI (reference sequence). Here the CDR3 DNA reads TGTGCCAGCAGTTACACCCAAGGGGCTGAAGCTTTCTTT. Translated, it gives CASSYTQGAEAFF.

This sequence joins TRBV28 and TRBJ2-2, with 7 nucleotides matching TRBD1. The V gene's germline CDR1 is MDHEN and CDR2 SYDVKM. This CDR3 is built from 20 residues. After removal of 4 bases from V and 0 bases from J, the junction contained 17 bases not matched to a gene. CDR3 in amino acids: CASSSTGTALIATNTGELFF. CDR3 coding DNA: TGTGCCAGCAGTTCTACCGGGACAGCCCTGATAGCTACGAACACCGGGGAGCTGTTTTTT.

The chain uses TRBV7-2 and TRBJ2-5, with D unresolved. The germline V and J ends were trimmed by 5 bases and 4 bases, with 8 bases remaining between them. This CDR3 contains 12 residues. The V gene's germline CDR1 is SGHTA and CDR2 FQGNSA. The CDR3 bases are TGTGCCAGCAGCCTACCTACAGAGACCCAGTACTTC. Amino acids: CASSLPTETQYF.

The V gene is TRBV5-4, the J gene TRBJ2-2, with TRBD2 matching over 14 bases. Germline V gives CDR1 SGHNT, CDR2 YYREEE (reference sequence). The junction had 5 bases not matched to a gene; V was cut back by 2 bases and J by 5 bases. This CDR3 contains 17 residues. The CDR3 DNA reads TGTGCCAGCAGCTTAGGGACTAGCGGGGGATTTACCGGGGAGCTGTTTTTT. It specifies CASSLGTSGGFTGELFF.